The clone carrying this T cell receptor beta chain was detected a few times. Its target is unknown. By quantitative 5'-RACE with molecular barcodes, the TCR beta libraries were made. TCRdb re-called the 5' RACE reads with MiXCR, one entry per CDR3 protein. The sample carries roughly 450,000 distinct CDR3 sequences, 25% to 30% recorded once. Trimming left V 4 bases short and J 11 bases short, with 14 bases between. The germline V gene has CDR1 MGHRA and CDR2 YSYEKL. The CDR3 covers 12 residues. The data are from a study of CD8 T cells in ankylosing spondylitis. Notes on the study in general: Disease-linked clones reportedly showed significant enrichment in matched ankylosing spondylitis synovial fluid. Within ankylosing spondylitis blood, a TCR beta motif made up of under 10 highly homologous variants appeared to be characteristic.

The sequenced material came from blood, either unsorted or a sorted T cell fraction (not recorded which). The chain joins TRBV4-1 to TRBJ1-1; D is unclear. The TCR originated in a male donor with ankylosing spondylitis. The CDR3 here is CASSPRGDSAFF. The CDR3 DNA is TGCGCCAGCAGCCCAAGAGGTGATTCGGCTTTCTTT.